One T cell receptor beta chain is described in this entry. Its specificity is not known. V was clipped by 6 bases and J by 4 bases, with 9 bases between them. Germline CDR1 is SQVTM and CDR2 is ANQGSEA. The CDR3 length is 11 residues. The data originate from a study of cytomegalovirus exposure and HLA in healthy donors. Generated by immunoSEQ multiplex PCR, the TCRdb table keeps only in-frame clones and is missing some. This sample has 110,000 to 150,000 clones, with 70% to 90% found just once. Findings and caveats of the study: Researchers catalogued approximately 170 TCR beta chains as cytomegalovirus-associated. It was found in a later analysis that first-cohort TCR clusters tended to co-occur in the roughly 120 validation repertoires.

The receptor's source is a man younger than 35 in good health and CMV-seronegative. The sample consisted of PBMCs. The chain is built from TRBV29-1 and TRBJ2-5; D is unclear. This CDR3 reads CSVMGRETQYF. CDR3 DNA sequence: TGCAGCGTAATGGGCCGAGAGACCCAGTACTTC.